One sample yielded the 8 T cell receptor beta chains listed below, sequenced in a study of blood T cell repertoires in COVID-19. The repertoire was sequenced with immunoSEQ multiplex PCR; TCRdb's copy has only in-frame clones and lacks some. The data show approximately 300,000 clones, with approximately 90% seen just once and approximately 5.2% held by the top ten. Source material: PBMCs or T cells enriched from blood (not recorded which). Every receptor here comes from a woman under 40 who had recovered from COVID-19.

V is TRBV12-3 or TRBV12-4 and J is TRBJ2-7, with D hard to call. Trimming cost V 5 bases and J 4 bases, with 6 bases left between them. The CDR3 runs 11 residues. This chain's CDR3 is CASSARYEQYF. The CDR3 DNA follows: TGTGCCAGCAGTGCGCGGTACGAGCAGTACTTC.

The genes are TRBV14 and TRBJ2-7; D may be TRBD2 (6 bases). Deletions cut 4 bases from V and 11 bases from J, with 18 bases between. The CDR3 sequence is 13 residues long. Germline values: CDR1 SGHDN, CDR2 FVKESK. CDR3 in DNA: TGTGCCAGCAGCCGGGGGGTGGGCACTAGAGAGTACTTC. It specifies CASSRGVGTREYF.

The genes are TRBV30 and TRBJ1-1, with D perhaps TRBD1 (5 bases). The CDR3 loop spans 13 amino acids. CDR1 GTSNPN and CDR2 SVGIG come from the germline V gene (reference sequence). V was trimmed by 4 bases and J by 1 base, leaving 10 bases between them. CDR3 nucleotide sequence: TGTGCCTGGAACCACAGGAAGAACACTGAAGCTTTCTTT. This gives the protein CAWNHRKNTEAFF.

This rearrangement joins TRBV18 to TRBJ1-6; D uncertain. Trimming took off 6 bases at V and 2 bases at J, with 5 bases between the two ends. CDR3 length equals 13 residues. CDR1 and CDR2 (germline): KGHSH, LQKENI. The DNA of the CDR3 is TGTGCCAGCTCCGCAGCCTATAATTCACCCCTCCACTTT. Its protein is CASSAAYNSPLHF. The full variable domain, rest sourced from reference TRBV18 and TRBJ1-6, is NAGVMQNPRHLVRRRGQEARLRCSPMKGHSHVYWYRQLPEEGLKFMVYLQKENIIDESGMPKERFSAEFPKEGPSILRIQQVVRGDSAAYFCASSAAYNSPLHFGNGTRLTVT.

The chain couples TRBV5-1 to TRBJ2-1; no firm D call. Looked up from germline, CDR1 is SGHRS and CDR2 is YFSETQ. The CDR3 is 13 residues long. V was cut by 2 bases and J by 8 bases, with 11 bases left in between. CDR3 sequence: CASSLPPRYEQFF. The CDR3 DNA reads TGCGCCAGCAGCTTACCTCCGAGGTATGAGCAGTTCTTC.

V is TRBV6-2 or TRBV6-3 and J is TRBJ1-5; 9 bases agree with TRBD1. Trimming cost V 1 base and J 7 bases; bases outside gene matches: 5. Germline values: CDR1 MNHEY, CDR2 SVGEGT. The length of the CDR3 is 15 residues. The CDR3 protein is CASSYLDRGRQPQHF. CDR3 in DNA: TGTGCCAGCAGTTACTTGGACAGGGGAAGGCAGCCCCAGCATTTT.

The chain recombines TRBV6-5 with TRBJ1-2, with 8 bases matching TRBD1. The germline V gene has CDR1 MNHEY and CDR2 SVGAGI. CDR3 size: 14 residues. Trimming at V came to 4 bases and at J to 7 bases, leaving 8 bases not matched to a gene. CDR3 region: CASSFIQGGTGYTF. In nucleotides, the CDR3 is TGTGCCAGCAGTTTCATACAGGGGGGCACTGGCTACACCTTC.

This clone was observed at least ten times. V usage is TRBV20-1 and J usage is TRBJ1-1; a possible D gene is TRBD1 (6 bases). V gave up 3 bases and J gave up 1 base, with 15 bases separating them. CDR3 length: 15 amino acids. CDR1 and CDR2 (germline): DFQATT, SNEGSKA (reference sequence). In DNA form, the CDR3 reads TGCAGTGCTAGTCTTCCCGTGACAGGGAACACTGAAGCTTTCTTT. Protein sequence: CSASLPVTGNTEAFF.